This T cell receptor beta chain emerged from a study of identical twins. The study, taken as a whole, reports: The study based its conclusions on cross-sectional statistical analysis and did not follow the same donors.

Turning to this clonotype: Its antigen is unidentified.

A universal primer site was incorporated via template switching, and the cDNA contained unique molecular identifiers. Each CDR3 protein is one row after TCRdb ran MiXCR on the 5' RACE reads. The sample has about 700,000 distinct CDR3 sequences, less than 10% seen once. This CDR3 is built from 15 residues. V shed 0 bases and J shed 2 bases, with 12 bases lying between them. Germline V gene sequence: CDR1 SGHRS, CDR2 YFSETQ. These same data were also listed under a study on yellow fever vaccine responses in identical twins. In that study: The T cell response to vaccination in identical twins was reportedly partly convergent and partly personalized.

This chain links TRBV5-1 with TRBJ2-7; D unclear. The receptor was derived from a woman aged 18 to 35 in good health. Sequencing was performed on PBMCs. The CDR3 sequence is CASSLELGRAYEQYF. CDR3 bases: TGCGCCAGCAGCTTGGAGTTAGGGCGCGCCTACGAGCAGTACTTC.